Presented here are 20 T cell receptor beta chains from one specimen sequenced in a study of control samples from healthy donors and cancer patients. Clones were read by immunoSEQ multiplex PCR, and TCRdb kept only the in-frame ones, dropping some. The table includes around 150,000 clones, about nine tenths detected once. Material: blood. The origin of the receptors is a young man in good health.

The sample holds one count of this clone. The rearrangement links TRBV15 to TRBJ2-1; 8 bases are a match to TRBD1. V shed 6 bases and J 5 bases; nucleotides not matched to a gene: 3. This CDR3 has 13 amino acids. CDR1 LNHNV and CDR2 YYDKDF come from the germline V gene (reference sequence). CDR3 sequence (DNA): TGTGCCACCAGGGGACAGGCCGACAATGAGCAGTTCTTC. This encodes CATRGQADNEQFF.

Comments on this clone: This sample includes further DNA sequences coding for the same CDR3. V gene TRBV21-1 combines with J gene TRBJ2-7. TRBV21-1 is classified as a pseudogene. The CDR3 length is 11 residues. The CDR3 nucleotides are TGTGCCAGCAGCAAACGGGCCGAGCAGTACTTC. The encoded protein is CASSKRAEQYF.

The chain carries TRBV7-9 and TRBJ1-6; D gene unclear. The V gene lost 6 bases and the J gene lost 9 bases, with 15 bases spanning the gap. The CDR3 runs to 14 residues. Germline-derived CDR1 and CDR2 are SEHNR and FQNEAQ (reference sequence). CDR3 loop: CASSSPGTRSPLHF. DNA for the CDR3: TGTGCCAGCAGTTCACCGGGAACACGTTCACCCCTCCACTTT.

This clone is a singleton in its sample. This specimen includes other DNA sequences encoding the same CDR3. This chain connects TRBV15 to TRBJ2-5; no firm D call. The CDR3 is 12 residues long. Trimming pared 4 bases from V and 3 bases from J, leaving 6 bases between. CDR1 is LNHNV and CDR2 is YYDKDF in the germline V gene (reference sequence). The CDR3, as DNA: TGTGCCACCAGCACCTCGAAAGAGACCCAGTACTTC. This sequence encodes CATSTSKETQYF.

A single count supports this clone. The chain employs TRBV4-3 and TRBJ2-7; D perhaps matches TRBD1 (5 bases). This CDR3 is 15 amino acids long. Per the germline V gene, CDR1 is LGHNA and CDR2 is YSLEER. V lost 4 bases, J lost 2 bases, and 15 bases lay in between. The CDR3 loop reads CASSRSFDSTYEQYF. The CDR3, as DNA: TGCGCCAGCAGCCGGTCCTTTGACAGCACCTACGAGCAGTACTTC.

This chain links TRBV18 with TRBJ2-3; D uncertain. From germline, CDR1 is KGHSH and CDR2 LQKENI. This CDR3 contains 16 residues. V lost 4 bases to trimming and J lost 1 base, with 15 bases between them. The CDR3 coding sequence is TGTGCCAGCTCACGTGAGACTGCCCTCGGCACAGATACGCAGTATTTT. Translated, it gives CASSRETALGTDTQYF.

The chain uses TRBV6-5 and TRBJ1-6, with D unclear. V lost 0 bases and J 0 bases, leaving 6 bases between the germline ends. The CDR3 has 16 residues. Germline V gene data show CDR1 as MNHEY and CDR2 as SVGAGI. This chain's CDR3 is CASSYSGSSYNSPLHF. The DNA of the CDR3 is TGTGCCAGCAGTTACTCGGGAAGCTCCTATAATTCACCCCTCCACTTT.

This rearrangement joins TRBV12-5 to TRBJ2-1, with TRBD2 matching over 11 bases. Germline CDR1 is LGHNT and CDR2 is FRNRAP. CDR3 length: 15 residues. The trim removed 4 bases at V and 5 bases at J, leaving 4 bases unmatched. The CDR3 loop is CASGSGLAGHNEQFF. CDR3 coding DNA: TGTGCTAGTGGTTCTGGACTAGCGGGCCACAATGAGCAGTTCTTC. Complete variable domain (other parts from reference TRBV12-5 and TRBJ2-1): DARVTQTPRHKVTEMGQEVTMRCQPILGHNTVFWYRQTMMQGLELLAYFRNRAPLDDSGMPKDRFSAEMPDATLATLKIQPSEPRDSAVYFCASGSGLAGHNEQFFGPGTRLTVL.

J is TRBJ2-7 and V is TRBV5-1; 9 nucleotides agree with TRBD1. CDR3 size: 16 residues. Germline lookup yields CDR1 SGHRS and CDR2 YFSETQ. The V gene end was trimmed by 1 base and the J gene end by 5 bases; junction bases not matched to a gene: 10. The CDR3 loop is CASSLPPRQGVNEQYF. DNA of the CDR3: TGCGCCAGCAGCTTGCCTCCTCGACAGGGGGTAAACGAGCAGTACTTC.

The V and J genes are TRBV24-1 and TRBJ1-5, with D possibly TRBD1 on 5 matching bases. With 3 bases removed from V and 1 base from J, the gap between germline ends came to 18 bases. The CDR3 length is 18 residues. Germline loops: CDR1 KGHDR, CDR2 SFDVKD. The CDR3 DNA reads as TGTGCCACCAGTGATCATCGTGCAGGGACGGCGAGCAATCAGCCCCAGCATTTT. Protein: CATSDHRAGTASNQPQHF.

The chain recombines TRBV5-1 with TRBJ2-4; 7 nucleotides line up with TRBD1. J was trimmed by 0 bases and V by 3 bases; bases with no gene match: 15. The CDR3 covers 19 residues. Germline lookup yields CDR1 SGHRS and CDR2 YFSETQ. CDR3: CASSSIRQGKGLAKNIQYF. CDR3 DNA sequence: TGCGCCAGCAGCTCCATTAGACAGGGTAAGGGCCTAGCCAAAAACATTCAGTACTTC.

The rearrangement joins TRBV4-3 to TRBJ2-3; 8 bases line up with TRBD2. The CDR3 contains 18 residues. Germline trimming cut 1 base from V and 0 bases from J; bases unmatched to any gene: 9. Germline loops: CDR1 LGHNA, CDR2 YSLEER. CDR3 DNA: TGCGCCAGCAGCCAAGTGGCTGGCGGGAGGAAAAGCACAGATACGCAGTATTTT. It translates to CASSQVAGGRKSTDTQYF.

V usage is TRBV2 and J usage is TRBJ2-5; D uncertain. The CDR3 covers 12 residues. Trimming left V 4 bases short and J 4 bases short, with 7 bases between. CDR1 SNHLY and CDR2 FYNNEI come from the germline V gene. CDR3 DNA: TGTGCCAGCAGTGTCCTTCCAGAGACCCAGTACTTC. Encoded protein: CASSVLPETQYF.

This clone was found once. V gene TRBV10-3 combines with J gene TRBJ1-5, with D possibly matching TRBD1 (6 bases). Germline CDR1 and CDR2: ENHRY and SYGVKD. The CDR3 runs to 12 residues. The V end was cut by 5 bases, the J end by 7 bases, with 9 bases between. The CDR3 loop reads CAISNREQPQHF. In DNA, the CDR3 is TGTGCCATCAGTAACAGGGAACAGCCCCAGCATTTT.

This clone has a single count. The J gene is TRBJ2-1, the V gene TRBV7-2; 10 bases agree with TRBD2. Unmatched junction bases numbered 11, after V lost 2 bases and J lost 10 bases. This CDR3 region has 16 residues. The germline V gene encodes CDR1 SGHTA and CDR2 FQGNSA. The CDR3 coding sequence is TGTGCCAGCAGCTTATCTCTAGCGGGGGCTTTATTCGAGCAGTTCTTC. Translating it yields CASSLSLAGALFEQFF.

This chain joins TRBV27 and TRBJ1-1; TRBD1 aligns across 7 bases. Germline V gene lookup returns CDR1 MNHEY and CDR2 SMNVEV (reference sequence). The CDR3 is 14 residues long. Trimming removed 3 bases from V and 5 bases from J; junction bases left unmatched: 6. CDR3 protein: CASSLEGAGTEAFF. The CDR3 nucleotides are TGTGCCAGCAGTTTGGAGGGGGCAGGGACTGAAGCTTTCTTT.

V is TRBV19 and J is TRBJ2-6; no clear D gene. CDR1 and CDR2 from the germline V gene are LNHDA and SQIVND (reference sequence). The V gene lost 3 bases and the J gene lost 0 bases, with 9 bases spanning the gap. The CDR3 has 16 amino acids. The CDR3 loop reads CASSISGRSGANVLTF. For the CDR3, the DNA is TGTGCCAGTAGTATTTCTGGTCGCTCTGGGGCCAACGTCCTGACTTTC.

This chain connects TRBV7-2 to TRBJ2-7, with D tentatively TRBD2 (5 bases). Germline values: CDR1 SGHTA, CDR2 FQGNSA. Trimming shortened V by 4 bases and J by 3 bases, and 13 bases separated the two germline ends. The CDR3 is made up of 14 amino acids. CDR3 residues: CASSYFDGLYEQYF. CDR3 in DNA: TGTGCCAGCAGCTATTTCGACGGACTCTACGAGCAGTACTTC. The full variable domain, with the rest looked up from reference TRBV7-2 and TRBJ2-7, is GAGVSQSPSNKVTEKGKDVELRCDPISGHTALYWYRQSLGQGLEFLIYFQGNSAPDKSGLPSDRFSAERTGGSVSTLTIQRTQQEDSAVYLCASSYFDGLYEQYFGPGTRLTVT.

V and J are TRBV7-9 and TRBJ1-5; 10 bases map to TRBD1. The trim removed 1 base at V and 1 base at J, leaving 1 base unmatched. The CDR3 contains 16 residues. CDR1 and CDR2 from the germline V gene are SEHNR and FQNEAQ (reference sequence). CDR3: CASSLGQGASNQPQHF. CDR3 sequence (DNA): TGTGCCAGCAGCTTAGGACAGGGGGCAAGCAATCAGCCCCAGCATTTT. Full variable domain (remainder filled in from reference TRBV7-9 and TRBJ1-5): DTGVSQNPRHKITKRGQNVTFRCDPISEHNRLYWYRQTLGQGPEFLTYFQNEAQLEKSRLLSDRFSAERPKGSFSTLEIQRTEQGDSAMYLCASSLGQGASNQPQHFGDGTRLSIL.

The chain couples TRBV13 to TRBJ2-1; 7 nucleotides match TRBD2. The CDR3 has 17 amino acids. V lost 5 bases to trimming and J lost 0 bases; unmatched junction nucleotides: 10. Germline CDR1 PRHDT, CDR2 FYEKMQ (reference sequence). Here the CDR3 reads CASSPVAGGVSYNEQFF. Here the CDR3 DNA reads TGTGCCAGCAGCCCGGTAGCGGGTGGGGTCTCCTACAATGAGCAGTTCTTC.